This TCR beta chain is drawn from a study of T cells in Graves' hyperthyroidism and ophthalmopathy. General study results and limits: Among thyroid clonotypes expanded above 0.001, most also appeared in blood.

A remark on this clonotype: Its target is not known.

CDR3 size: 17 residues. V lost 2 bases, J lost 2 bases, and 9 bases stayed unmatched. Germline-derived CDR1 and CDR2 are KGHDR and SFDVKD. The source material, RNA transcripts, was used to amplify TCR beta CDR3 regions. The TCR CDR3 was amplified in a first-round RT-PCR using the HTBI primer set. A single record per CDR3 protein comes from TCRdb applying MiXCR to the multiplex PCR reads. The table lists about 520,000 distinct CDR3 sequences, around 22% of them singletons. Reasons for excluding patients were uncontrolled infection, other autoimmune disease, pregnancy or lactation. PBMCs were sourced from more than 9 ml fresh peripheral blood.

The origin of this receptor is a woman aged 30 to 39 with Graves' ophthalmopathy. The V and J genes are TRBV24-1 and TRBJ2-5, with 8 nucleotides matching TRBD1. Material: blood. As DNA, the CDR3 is TGTGCCACCAGTGATTCGAACCGGGACAGGTCTCAAGAGACCCAGTACTTC. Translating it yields CATSDSNRDRSQETQYF.